The clone carrying this T cell receptor (beta chain) showed up many times. The making of cDNA relied on 5'RACE with 10-nucleotide random UMIs. Over 170 million TCR-beta sequences (from 15-18 subjects) were yielded by each sequencing run. Each CDR3 protein gets one entry after TCRdb re-called the 5' RACE reads with MiXCR. The data contain 100,000 to 150,000 distinct CDR3 sequences, roughly 3.2% of them singletons. This sample is drawn from a study of neurological immune-mediated disorders. V was shortened by 2 bases and J by 0 bases, with 4 bases between the two germline ends. The CDR3 is 14 amino acids.

The sample was PBMCs. V gene TRBV12-3 or TRBV12-4 combines with J gene TRBJ1-4; D is undetermined. The clonotype comes from a woman under 40 with multiple sclerosis. This CDR3 is CASSLTATNEKLFF. The CDR3 nucleotides are TGTGCCAGCAGTTTAACGGCAACTAATGAAAAACTGTTTTTT.